This T cell receptor beta chain was profiled in a study of blood T cells in healthy people across ages. For the second PCR, which ran for roughly 6 to 12 cycles, a sample-barcoded 5' primer and a J-beta primer mix were used. TCRdb reprocessed the 5' RACE reads via MiXCR and lists one record per CDR3 protein. In the table there are fewer than 800,000 distinct CDR3 sequences, around half of which are singletons. This clonotype came up a few times. The specimen was blood. The sequence derives from a woman aged 55-69 years in good health.

The DNA for the CDR3 is TGTGCCAGCAGCCAAGACGCGGGGGGGTATAGCAATCAGCCCCAGCATTTT. Translation: CASSQDAGGYSNQPQHF. The chain couples TRBV4-2 to TRBJ1-5, with D perhaps matching TRBD1 (5 bases). Germline CDR1 and CDR2: LGHNA and YNFKEQ. The CDR3 is made up of 17 amino acids. Trimming removed 0 bases at V and 0 bases at J, with 12 bases between.